What follows describes a single TCR beta chain. This entry is derived from a study of blood T cell repertoires in COVID-19. Overall study context: Material from acute and convalescent COVID-19 was sourced from the United States, Italy and Spain.

The table came from immunoSEQ multiplex PCR; TCRdb's copy has only in-frame clones and leaves some out. The data show some 220,000 clones, 82% seen once. The Seattle site enrolled patients during active infection and followed them longitudinally. The receptor was derived from an older woman with COVID-19, enrolled during active disease. The sample consisted of peripheral blood.

CDR3 amino acids: CASSLVSGGAGSPLHF. As DNA, the CDR3 is TGTGCCAGCAGCTTAGTCTCCGGGGGGGCGGGATCACCCCTCCACTTT. J is TRBJ1-6 and V is TRBV7-2, with D possibly being TRBD1 (6 bases). The V gene lost 1 base and the J gene lost 10 bases, with 17 bases spanning the gap. The CDR3 extends over 16 amino acids. Germline CDR1 reads SGHTA; CDR2 reads FQGNSA. Full variable domain (missing parts from reference TRBV7-2 and TRBJ1-6): GAGVSQSPSNKVTEKGKDVELRCDPISGHTALYWYRQSLGQGLEFLIYFQGNSAPDKSGLPSDRFSAERTGGSVSTLTIQRTQQEDSAVYLCASSLVSGGAGSPLHFGNGTRLTVT.